This entry describes one T cell receptor beta chain. The antigen it binds to is not known. The CDR3 numbers 15 residues from cysteine through phenylalanine. Solely the CDR3 DNA is kept, with 45 bases framed from the first base. CDR1 MGHRA and CDR2 YSYEKL were looked up in the germline V gene. The V and J ends are trimmed by 0 bases and 6 bases, leaving 12 bases between them. The library was generated by the immunoSEQ multiplex PCR assay. A mixture of 60 forward primers for TCR Vbeta segments and 13 reverse primers for TCR Jbeta segments was used in the multiplex PCR. The CDR3 region of rearranged TCR beta genes was amplified from genomic DNA by a multiplex PCR assay. On the Illumina HiSeq System, the amplified TCR beta libraries were sequenced as 87-base-pair reads. From the authors' description of their analysis: A later analysis tallied some 79 million unique TCR beta chains across the 700 or so repertoires, and approximately 12 million of those chains were shared by two or more donors. A nearest-neighbor algorithm error-corrected the raw reads and collapsed the reads into unique sequences, merging closely related sequences to remove PCR and sequencing errors. CDR3 sequences were aligned to IMGT reference sequences to assign V, D and J gene segments. For a sequence to be retained, a match of at least six nucleotides was required to both a V gene segment and a J gene segment. Rearrangements were called productive when the CDR3 lacked stop codons and stayed in frame with V and J; all others were non-productive. Following IMGT convention, CDR3 was defined as the stretch from the second conserved V-encoded cysteine to the conserved J-encoded phenylalanine. The earlier analysis of some 550 of the donors excluded any sequence lacking an unambiguous match to a single V gene segment. In an earlier analysis of several hundred of the donors, a V segment was called functional when productive rearrangements were above 56.7%, and segregating when the standard deviation between donors exceeded 5%. A statistical classification framework was built to diagnose cytomegalovirus status from the catalog of TCR beta chain sequences. V and J gene assignment, in a later analysis, came from comparing TCR nucleotide sequences with IMGT/GENE-DB human TR gene sequences. The TCRdist pipeline was used in a later analysis to assign CDR3 sequences and most-parsimonious VDJ recombination scenarios. In a later analysis, every TCR beta chain was defined by the combination of its CDR3 amino acid sequence and its V-gene family, and reads without a unique V-gene family were dropped. In a later analysis, 500 to 700 highly shared, low-generation-probability nucleotide sequences were removed to address suspected cross-contamination and a sequencing artifact. In a later analysis, a clonal expansion index was calculated for each public chain from normalized within-repertoire ranks of inferred template counts. In a later analysis, generation probabilities were computed using a VDJ recombination model fitted to out-of-frame rearrangements, and the results were checked against IGoR. In a later analysis, TCR-TCR, TCR-HLA and TCR-CMV co-occurrence was scored with hypergeometric tests, and a repertoire-size bias correction was applied to TCR pairs. A later analysis estimated false discovery rates by permuting HLA or CMV assignments 20 times. In a later analysis, co-occurring TCRs were grouped using DBSCAN, and TCRdist sequence similarity was added for clustering within HLA-allele-positive subsets. Repertoires with fewer than 30,000 or more than 120,000 public chains, plus five repertoires with anomalous nucleotide sharing, were excluded from co-occurrence clustering. TCRdb holds this immuneACCESS table with in-frame rearrangements only. Some clones are missing; in checked studies, unresolved V genes explain under half, and the rest has no known cause. V and J calls and clone size come straight from that table; D and trimming were deduced from the DNA. For this sample, the table gives 55,000 to 65,000 clones. Of the sample, approximately 4% is held by the ten largest clones.

The data are from a study of cytomegalovirus exposure and HLA in healthy donors (dated by TCRdb to between 2016 and 2019). Study-level background: An earlier analysis of several hundred of the donors reported about 260 Gb of sequence data and 117 million unique TCR beta sequences obtained from about 180 million T cells. Of the roughly 400 genotyped donors, approximately 83% fell in the genetic ancestry cluster associated with self-reported Caucasian donors. Roughly 320 gigabases of sequencing data and around 90 million unique TCR sequences made up an early release that covered about 640 HLA-typed donors. In addition to the first cohort of hundreds of subjects, a separate validation cohort of approximately 130 different subjects was used. Donor age, sex, ethnicity and CMV serostatus were compiled alongside the repertoire data. The study profiled the T cell repertoires of more than 500 subjects by immunosequencing and related them to cytomegalovirus serostatus. In the later analysis, no new phenotypic data were used to find candidate immune exposures; instead, reliance was placed on TCR beta sequences and their occurrence across donors. To predict cytomegalovirus infection status, the study brought together high-throughput TCR immunosequencing, statistical association of individual TCRs with disease status, and machine learning. Across some 400 genotyped donors of the cohort, an average of approximately 240,000 unique TCR beta nucleotide sequences per donor were sequenced, and roughly 17% of those sequences were non-productive. In an earlier analysis of a few hundred of the donors, high-throughput TCR beta sequencing was used to judge whether each TCR beta V gene segment behaved as functional or pseudogenic. A later genetic analysis used genome-wide SNP genotypes for about 60% of the roughly 700 donors, treating that subset as a discovery cohort. Because of strong linkage in the cohort, 5 or 6 DR-DQ haplotypes were treated as single units for association and clustering. Class I and class II HLA loci were covered by the typing at four-digit resolution. The study was designed to test whether signatures of past pathogen exposure could be identified by cataloging public T cell receptors. In a later analysis, previously published TCR beta repertoires from several hundred donors were re-analyzed and high-resolution HLA genotyping was added so that TCR occurrence patterns could be studied. All discovery cohort repertoires had been generated using a single sequencing platform. Typing coverage varied by locus: roughly 629-640 donors for A, B, C, DRB1 and DQB1; more than 500 for DQA1; approximately 610 for DPA1; roughly 450 for DPB1. Here is what the overall study found, with its caveats: When HLA alleles, especially DR and DQ, strongly co-occurred, TCR associations were difficult to assign to individual alleles. Sequencing depth was assumed to be roughly uniform across donors in the presence/absence analyses, though that assumption may not hold. Most CMV-associated TCR beta chains appeared to be HLA-restricted in a later analysis, and the HLA associations seemed to be driven largely by CMV exposure. The authors suggested that the approach could potentially be extended to other disease states and immunological phenotypes. In a later analysis, some 17,000 TCR beta sequences were associated with specific HLA alleles at a false discovery rate of 0.05. According to a later analysis, parvovirus B19, influenza, CMV and Epstein-Barr virus appeared linked to several top co-occurrence clusters. In an earlier analysis of more than 450 of the donors, most TCR beta V segments were observed in productive rearrangements about 90% or about 30% of the time, broadly matching IMGT annotations. A later genetic analysis associated a missense DCLRE1C variant with V-gene and J-gene trimming of TCR beta chains, and an independent cohort replicated the association. A later analysis found that HLA-associated TCR beta chains were more clonally expanded and had lower generation probabilities than equally common non-associated chains. A cluster of highly shared sequence variants was judged likely to represent a technical artifact of the sequencing pipeline. Some IMGT-functional V segments, including TRBV6-2 and TRBV6-3, could not be distinguished by the 87-base-pair reads and were therefore excluded. The study listed 164 TCR beta chains as associated with cytomegalovirus. Cytomegalovirus status was reported to be diagnosed by the classifier with high specificity and sensitivity in both the original and validation cohorts. A few of the identified cytomegalovirus-associated TCR beta chains were confirmed in vitro to be specific for cytomegalovirus antigens. About 15 rarely observed V segments, including chromosome 9 orphons, were excluded from the earlier analysis of 550 to 700 of the donors because counts were too low. In a later genetic analysis, fewer N-insertions in productive TCRs were reported among donors in an Asian-associated ancestry cluster than the roughly 700-donor mean. HLA typing was unavailable for some donors at each locus, so association tests used only the typed subset. While some public TCRs were present in many individuals, most TCR sequences turned up only very rarely across donors. Linkage disequilibrium might explain the correlated functional status among segregating V segments, but an unknown experimental factor could not be ruled out. The only immune exposure information available for the cohort was CMV serostatus. In a later analysis, the rate of TCR association differed among HLA loci, with DRB1 alleles having the most associated TCRs and HLA-C alleles having the fewest. Only TCR beta chains were sequenced in this cohort, and the absence of alpha or paired-chain data limited detectable features. A further reported finding was that TCR beta sequences accurately predicted the HLA-A and HLA-B alleles for most subjects in the first cohort.

The cohort was made up of 666 healthy bone marrow donors. All cohort members were sampled while nominally healthy, although unrecorded immune exposures were likely present. The donor tested CMV seronegative, placing the donor among the approximately 360 seronegative members of the cohort. Every donor gave a peripheral blood sample, and the peripheral blood mononuclear cells from that sample were used for TCR beta sequencing. Genomic DNA extraction from the blood cell samples was performed with the Qiagen DNeasy Blood Extraction Kit. The source is a woman between 18 and 29 years old in good health and CMV-seronegative. The sequence is built from TRBV4-1 and TRBJ1-5; the D gene is not confidently resolved. The sequenced sample was PBMCs. The bases are TGCGCCAGCAGCCAAGATTCGGGGTTCGGTCAGCCCCAGCATTTT. Translation gives CASSQDSGFGQPQHF.